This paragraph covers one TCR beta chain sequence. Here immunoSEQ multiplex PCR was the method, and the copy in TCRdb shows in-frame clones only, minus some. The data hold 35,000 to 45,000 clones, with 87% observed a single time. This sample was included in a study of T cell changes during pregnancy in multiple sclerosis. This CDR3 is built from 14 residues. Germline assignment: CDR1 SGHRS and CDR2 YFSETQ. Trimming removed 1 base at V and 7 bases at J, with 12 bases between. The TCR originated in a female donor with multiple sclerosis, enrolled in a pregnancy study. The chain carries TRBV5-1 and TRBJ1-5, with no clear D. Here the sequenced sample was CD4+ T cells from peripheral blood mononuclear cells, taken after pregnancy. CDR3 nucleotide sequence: TGCGCCAGCAGCTTGACCCCCCTCGAGCAGCCCCAGCATTTT. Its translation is CASSLTPLEQPQHF.